This entry concerns a single T cell receptor (beta chain). Profiling relied on immunoSEQ multiplex PCR, and the TCRdb table lists in-frame clones only, not all of them. The table records 700,000 to 750,000 clones, approximately 83% of them present only once. The data stem from a study of shared T cell receptors in the human thymus. The CDR3 length is 13 residues. The germline V gene has CDR1 SGHDN and CDR2 FVKESK. Deletions cut 3 bases from V and 5 bases from J, with 7 bases between. These same records also appear under a second study, on human thymus T cells. Turning to that study: The sample donors, healthy Finnish infants, were having corrective surgery for congenital heart defects. Resections removed during corrective heart surgery provided the thymus tissue used. V and J genes seemed to be used with bias in thymic and blood repertoires. Unrelated individuals were reported by related research to share highly overlapping thymic repertoires.

The sample comprised thymocytes. The V call is TRBV14, the J call TRBJ2-2, with D possibly TRBD2 on 5 matching bases. This receptor was identified in a girl less than two years old with a congenital heart defect. The CDR3 loop is CASSHRRTGELFF. The CDR3 DNA reads TGTGCCAGCAGCCATCGGAGGACCGGGGAGCTGTTTTTT. Using reference TRBV14 and TRBJ2-2 for the parts outside the CDR3, the full variable domain is EAGVTQFPSHSVIEKGQTVTLRCDPISGHDNLYWYRRVMGKEIKFLLHFVKESKQDESGMPNNRFLAERTGGTYSTLKVQPAELEDSGVYFCASSHRRTGELFFGEGSRLTVL.